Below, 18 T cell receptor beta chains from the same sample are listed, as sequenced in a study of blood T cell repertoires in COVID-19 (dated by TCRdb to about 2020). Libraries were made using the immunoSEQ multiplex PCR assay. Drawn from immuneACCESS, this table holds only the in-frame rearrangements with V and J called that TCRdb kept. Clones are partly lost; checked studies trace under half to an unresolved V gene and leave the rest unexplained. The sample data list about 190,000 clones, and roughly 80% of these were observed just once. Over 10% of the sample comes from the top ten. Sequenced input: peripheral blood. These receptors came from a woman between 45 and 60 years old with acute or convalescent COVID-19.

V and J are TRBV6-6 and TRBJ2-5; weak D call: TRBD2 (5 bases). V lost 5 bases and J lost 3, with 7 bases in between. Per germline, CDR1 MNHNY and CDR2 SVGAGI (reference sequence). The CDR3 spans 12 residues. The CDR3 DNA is TGTGCCAGCAGTCACGGGAAAGAGACCCAGTACTTC. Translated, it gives CASSHGKETQYF.

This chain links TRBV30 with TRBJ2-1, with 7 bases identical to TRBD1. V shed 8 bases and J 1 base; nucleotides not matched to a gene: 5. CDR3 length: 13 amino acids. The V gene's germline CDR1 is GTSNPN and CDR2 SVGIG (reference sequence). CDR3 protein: CARQGRSYNEQFF. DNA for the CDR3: TGTGCCAGACAGGGAAGGTCCTACAATGAGCAGTTCTTC.

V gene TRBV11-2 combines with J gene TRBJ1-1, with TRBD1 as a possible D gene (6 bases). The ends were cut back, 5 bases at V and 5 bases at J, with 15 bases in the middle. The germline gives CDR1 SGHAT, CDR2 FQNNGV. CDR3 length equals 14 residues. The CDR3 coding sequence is TGTGCCAGCAGCGAGCACAGGGCTGGAACTGAAGCTTTCTTT. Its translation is CASSEHRAGTEAFF.

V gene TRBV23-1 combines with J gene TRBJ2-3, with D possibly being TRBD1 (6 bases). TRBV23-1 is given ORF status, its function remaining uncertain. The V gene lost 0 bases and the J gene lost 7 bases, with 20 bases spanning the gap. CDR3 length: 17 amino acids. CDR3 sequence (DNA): TGCGCCAGCAGTCAATCGCTAGGGCGGTGCAGGGGAAATACGCAGTATTTT. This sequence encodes CASSQSLGRCRGNTQYF.

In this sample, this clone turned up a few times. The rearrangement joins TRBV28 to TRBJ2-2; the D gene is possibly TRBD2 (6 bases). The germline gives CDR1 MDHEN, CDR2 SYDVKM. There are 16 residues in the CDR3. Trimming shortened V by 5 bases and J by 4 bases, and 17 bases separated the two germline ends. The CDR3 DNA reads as TGTGCCAGCAGTCCGCGGGCCCGGAGGGGCACCGGGGAGCTGTTTTTT. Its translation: CASSPRARRGTGELFF.

The CDR3 DNA follows: TGCGCCAGCAGCATTACGACTAGCGGGGGGGACTCAGCCTACGAGCAGTACTTC. Its protein is CASSITTSGGDSAYEQYF. The V and J genes are TRBV4-1 and TRBJ2-7, with TRBD2 identical over 14 bases. Germline CDR1 MGHRA, CDR2 YSYEKL. The CDR3 is 18 amino acids. The ends lost 5 bases at V and 2 bases at J; junction bases unmatched: 11.

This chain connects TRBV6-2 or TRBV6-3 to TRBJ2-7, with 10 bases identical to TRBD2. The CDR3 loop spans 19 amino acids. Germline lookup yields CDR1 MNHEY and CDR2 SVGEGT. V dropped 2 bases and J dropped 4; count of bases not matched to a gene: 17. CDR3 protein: CASSYGHGLAGESGYEQYF. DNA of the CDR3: TGTGCCAGCAGTTACGGTCACGGCCTAGCGGGAGAATCCGGGTACGAGCAGTACTTC.

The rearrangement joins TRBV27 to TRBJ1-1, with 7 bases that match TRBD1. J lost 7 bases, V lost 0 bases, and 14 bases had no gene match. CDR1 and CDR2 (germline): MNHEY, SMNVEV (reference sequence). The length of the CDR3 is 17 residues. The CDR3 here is CASSLSRRDSRYREAFF. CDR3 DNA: TGTGCCAGCAGTTTATCTCGACGGGACAGCCGGTACCGTGAAGCTTTCTTT.

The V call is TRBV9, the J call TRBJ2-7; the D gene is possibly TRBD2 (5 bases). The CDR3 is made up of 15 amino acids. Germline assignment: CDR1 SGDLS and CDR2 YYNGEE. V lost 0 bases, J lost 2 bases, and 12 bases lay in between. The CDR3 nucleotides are TGTGCCAGCAGCGTAGGAGCCGGGAACACCTACGAGCAGTACTTC. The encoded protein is CASSVGAGNTYEQYF.

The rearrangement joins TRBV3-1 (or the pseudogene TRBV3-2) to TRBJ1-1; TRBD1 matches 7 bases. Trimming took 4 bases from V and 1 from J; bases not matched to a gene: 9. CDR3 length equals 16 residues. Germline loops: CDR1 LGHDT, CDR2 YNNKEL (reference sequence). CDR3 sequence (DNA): TGTGCCAGCAGCCCTTGGACAGGCGGTTCGAACACTGAAGCTTTCTTT. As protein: CASSPWTGGSNTEAFF.

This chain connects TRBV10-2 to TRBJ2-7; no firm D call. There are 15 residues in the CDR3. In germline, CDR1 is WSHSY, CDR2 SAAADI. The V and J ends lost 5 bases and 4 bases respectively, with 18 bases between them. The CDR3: CASSPSTPKRYEQYF. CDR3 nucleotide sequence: TGCGCCAGCAGTCCCTCGACACCCAAGAGATACGAGCAGTACTTC.

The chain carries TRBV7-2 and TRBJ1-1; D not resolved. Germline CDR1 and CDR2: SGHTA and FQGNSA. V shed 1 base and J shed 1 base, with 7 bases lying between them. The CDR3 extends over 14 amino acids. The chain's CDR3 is CASSLVTANTEAFF. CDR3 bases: TGTGCCAGCAGCTTAGTAACAGCGAACACTGAAGCTTTCTTT.

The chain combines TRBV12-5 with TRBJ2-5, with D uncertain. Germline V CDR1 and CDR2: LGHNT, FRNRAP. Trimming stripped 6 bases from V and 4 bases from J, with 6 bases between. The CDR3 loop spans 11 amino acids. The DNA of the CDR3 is TGTGCTAGTGGCTTCGGAGAGACCCAGTACTTC. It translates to CASGFGETQYF.

DNA of the CDR3: TGTGCCAGTACCTTGAGGGCGGGGGGCGGCAATCAGCCCCAGCATTTT. Translating gives CASTLRAGGGNQPQHF. The chain couples TRBV19 to TRBJ1-5; a possible D gene is TRBD1 (6 bases). Germline CDR1 and CDR2: LNHDA and SQIVND (reference sequence). CDR3 length equals 16 residues. V lost 7 bases and J 2 bases, leaving 18 bases between the germline ends.

The chain's CDR3 is CATRDTGTGTTDTQYF. The CDR3 region has the DNA TGTGCCACCAGGGATACCGGGACAGGGACCACAGATACGCAGTATTTT. This chain joins TRBV24-1 and TRBJ2-3, with 9 bases matching TRBD1. V shed 7 bases, J shed 2 bases, and the junction held 9 bases outside the gene matches. Germline V lookup: CDR1 KGHDR, CDR2 SFDVKD. There are 16 residues in the CDR3.

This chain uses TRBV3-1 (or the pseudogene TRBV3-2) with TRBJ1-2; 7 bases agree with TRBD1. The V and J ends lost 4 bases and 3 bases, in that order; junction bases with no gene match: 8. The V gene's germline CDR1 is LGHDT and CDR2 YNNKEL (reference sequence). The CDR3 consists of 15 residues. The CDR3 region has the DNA TGTGCCAGCAGCCGTCAAACGACAGGGCACTATGGCTACACCTTC. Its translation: CASSRQTTGHYGYTF.

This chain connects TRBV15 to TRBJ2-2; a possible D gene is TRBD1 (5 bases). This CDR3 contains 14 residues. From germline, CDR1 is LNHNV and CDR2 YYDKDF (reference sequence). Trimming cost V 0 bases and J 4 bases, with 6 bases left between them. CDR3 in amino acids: CATSRDRGTGELFF. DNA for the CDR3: TGTGCCACCAGCAGAGATAGGGGCACCGGGGAGCTGTTTTTT.

The CDR3 nucleotides are TGTGCCAGCAGGAACGCCGCGAACTATGGCTACACCTTC. It codes for CASRNAANYGYTF. The chain employs TRBV6-5 and TRBJ1-2, with unresolved D. The CDR3 consists of 13 residues. V shed 6 bases and J shed 2 bases, with 10 bases lying between them. Germline assignment: CDR1 MNHEY and CDR2 SVGAGI.